The present TCR beta chain was sequenced within a study of untreated major depressive disorder. All participants were of European descent. Sequenced by immunoSEQ multiplex PCR; TCRdb stores in-frame clones only, minus some. The repertoire holds some 20,000 clones, about 90% seen once, with approximately 5.1% in the top ten. General study findings and limits: The sequencing tests were limited to three preselected Vbeta families. A comparatively small sample limits the generalizability of these findings.

Concerning this clone: Antigen: not known.

The clonotype comes from a woman aged 25 to 39 in good health. The sequencing sample was made of CD4+ T cells from PBMCs.

The CDR3 reads CASTMDTGQPQHF. Written as DNA, the CDR3 is TGTGCCAGCACCATGGACACAGGTCAGCCCCAGCATTTT. The rearrangement links TRBV27 to TRBJ1-5; a weak D match, TRBD1 (5 bases). V was pared by 7 bases and J by 6 bases, with 13 bases between. The CDR3 totals 13 residues. CDR1 and CDR2 from the germline V gene are MNHEY and SMNVEV (reference sequence).